This record looks at one T cell receptor beta chain sequence and its context. CDR3 length equals 13 residues. CDR1 is ENHRY and CDR2 is SYGVKD in the germline V gene. V lost 3 bases to trimming and J lost 5 bases, with 10 bases between them. The treatment denotes: 15 to 20 received Ad26.COV2.S at low or high dose, single or two shots; several received placebo; per-sample allocation not given. Sampling took place 63 days after the first vaccine or placebo injection. The data derive from a study of Ad26.COV2.S vaccination and SARS-CoV-2 variants. In the study overall: Into the muscle, Ad26.COV2.S was dosed once or twice, 56 days apart.

Produced via immunoSEQ multiplex PCR; TCRdb's table is partial and in-frame only. This sample has hundreds of thousands of clones, with 80% to 90% found just once. The sequencing here drew on peripheral blood, taken in a trial of Ad26.COV2.S vaccine versus placebo. This receptor was obtained from a person aged 18 to 65 who received the Ad26.COV2.S COVID-19 vaccine or a placebo. J is TRBJ2-5 and V is TRBV10-3; D unclear. For the CDR3, the DNA is TGTGCCATCAGTGACCAGAATGGGGAGACCCAGTACTTC. It encodes CAISDQNGETQYF.